Here is one T cell receptor (beta chain) with its context. The antigen is not known. The sample belongs to a study of CD8 T cells in ankylosing spondylitis. Study-level findings and limits: Within ankylosing spondylitis blood, a TCR beta motif made up of eight highly homologous variants appeared to be characteristic. According to the report, clones linked to the disease were significantly enriched in matched synovial fluid samples taken from ankylosing spondylitis patients.

Quantitative 5'-RACE with molecular barcodes generated TCR beta libraries. A single record per CDR3 protein comes from TCRdb applying MiXCR to the 5' RACE reads. The profile shows under 850,000 distinct CDR3 sequences, about 20% of them singletons. This TCR was sampled from a male donor with ankylosing spondylitis. Sequenced sample: blood, either unsorted or a sorted T cell fraction (not recorded which).

The CDR3 spells CSVSPGGKNIQYF. The CDR3 DNA sequence: TGCAGCGTCTCCCCGGGAGGCAAAAACATTCAGTACTTC. The rearrangement links TRBV29-1 to TRBJ2-4; the match to TRBD2 covers 7 bases. CDR1 is SQVTM, CDR2 ANQGSEA, per germline. The ends lost 6 bases at V and 3 bases at J; junction bases unmatched: 5. This CDR3 comprises 13 residues.